The 17 T cell receptor beta chains below were found in one sample sequenced in a study of T cells in Graves' hyperthyroidism and ophthalmopathy. Using RNA transcripts as the source, TCR beta CDR3 regions were amplified. A first-round RT-PCR of the TCR CDR3 used the HTBI primer set. TCRdb re-called the multiplex PCR reads through MiXCR, storing one row per CDR3 protein. The repertoire holds roughly 500,000 distinct CDR3 sequences, with approximately 48% as singletons. Sequenced input: peripheral blood or thyroid tissue (not recorded which). All receptors derive from an adult woman with Graves' disease, either hyperthyroidism or ophthalmopathy (not recorded which).

Many counts were recorded for this clonotype. The rearrangement uses TRBV15 and TRBJ2-5, with TRBD2 identical over 7 bases. With 8 bases clipped from V and 5 bases from J, the junction kept 11 bases outside the gene matches. This CDR3 has 14 residues. The germline gives CDR1 LNHNV, CDR2 YYDKDF (reference sequence). This CDR3 is CATARDPAGETQYF. The CDR3 nucleotides are TGTGCCACCGCGAGAGACCCAGCGGGGGAGACCCAGTACTTC.

This clonotype showed up just a few times. The chain joins TRBV28 to TRBJ1-6, with 9 bases matching TRBD1. V shed 3 bases and J 9 bases; nucleotides not matched to a gene: 6. This CDR3 is 15 amino acids long. Germline CDR1 is MDHEN and CDR2 is SYDVKM. CDR3 sequence: CASSFGPGQGSPLHF. CDR3 nucleotide sequence: TGTGCCAGCAGTTTTGGCCCGGGACAGGGTTCACCCCTCCACTTT.

This clonotype was seen ten or more times. The chain links TRBV12-5 to TRBJ1-1, with D tentatively TRBD1 (6 bases). The CDR3 is 13 amino acids. Germline values: CDR1 LGHNT, CDR2 FRNRAP. The V and J ends lost 1 base and 8 bases respectively, with 11 bases between them. The CDR3 nucleotides are TGTGCTAGTGGTTTGGGACTAACAGGGGAAGCTTTCTTT. This sequence encodes CASGLGLTGEAFF. The whole variable domain, remainder taken from reference TRBV12-5 and TRBJ1-1, is DARVTQTPRHKVTEMGQEVTMRCQPILGHNTVFWYRQTMMQGLELLAYFRNRAPLDDSGMPKDRFSAEMPDATLATLKIQPSEPRDSAVYFCASGLGLTGEAFFGQGTRLTVV.

The V and J genes are TRBV24-1 and TRBJ2-2; D perhaps matches TRBD2 (5 bases). CDR3 length: 14 amino acids. V lost 6 bases and J 3 bases, leaving 10 bases between the germline ends. Per germline, CDR1 KGHDR and CDR2 SFDVKD. The CDR3 region has the DNA TGTGCCACCAGTACTAGTGGGTACACCGGGGAGCTGTTTTTT. It is translated as CATSTSGYTGELFF.

The V gene is TRBV10-1, the J gene TRBJ2-2; TRBD1 might be the D (5 bases). V was shortened by 8 bases and J by 5 bases, with 12 bases between the two germline ends. The germline gives CDR1 WNHNN, CDR2 SYGVQD (reference sequence). There are 13 residues in the CDR3. CDR3 in amino acids: CASQTDLTGELFF. The CDR3 DNA is TGCGCCAGCCAGACAGACCTAACCGGGGAGCTGTTTTTT.

In DNA, the CDR3 is TGTGCCATCGACATAGGGTCGGAATTCGGGAACTATGGCTACACCTTC. Protein: CAIDIGSEFGNYGYTF. The chain uses TRBV10-3 and TRBJ1-2, with D unclear. With 8 bases removed from V and 2 bases from J, the gap between germline ends came to 21 bases. The length of the CDR3 is 16 residues. Germline V gene sequence: CDR1 ENHRY, CDR2 SYGVKD.

V is TRBV7-3 and J is TRBJ2-3; D possibly corresponds to TRBD2 (5 bases). This CDR3 region has 13 residues. In germline, CDR1 is SGHTA, CDR2 FQGTGA. Between the trimmed V and J ends, which lost 9 bases and 4 bases, there was a span of 14 bases. The CDR3 sequence is CARQPSGADTQYF. As DNA, the CDR3 is TGTGCCAGACAGCCGTCCGGGGCAGATACGCAGTATTTT.

This clonotype was observed a handful of times. The chain links TRBV7-9 to TRBJ1-2, with D possibly matching TRBD1 (5 bases). Trimming stripped 1 base from V and 6 bases from J, with 9 bases between. CDR3 length equals 13 residues. Germline V gene lookup returns CDR1 SEHNR and CDR2 FQNEAQ (reference sequence). CDR3 in DNA: TGTGCCAGCAGCTTAGGGGACCCGAATGGCTACACCTTC. This gives the protein CASSLGDPNGYTF.

This clonotype came up many times. V gene TRBV5-1 combines with J gene TRBJ2-5; D is perhaps TRBD1 (5 bases). Per germline, CDR1 SGHRS and CDR2 YFSETQ. Trimming pared 4 bases from V and 0 bases from J, leaving 10 bases between. The CDR3 has 14 amino acids. The CDR3 DNA reads TGCGCCAGCAGCCCAATGACAGACCAAGAGACCCAGTACTTC. Its translation is CASSPMTDQETQYF.

A few counts support this clonotype. The chain has TRBV20-1 and TRBJ1-2; D is possibly TRBD1 (6 bases). Per the germline V gene, CDR1 is DFQATT and CDR2 is SNEGSKA (reference sequence). The V end lost 2 bases, the J end lost 6 bases, and 16 bases lay between the germline ends. CDR3 length equals 14 residues. The chain's CDR3 is CSARQGTASDGYTF. The CDR3 DNA sequence: TGCAGTGCTAGACAGGGGACGGCGAGTGATGGCTACACCTTC.

This clonotype has a count of ten or more. The rearrangement joins TRBV20-1 to TRBJ2-7; possibly TRBD1 for D (6 bases). The germline V gene has CDR1 DFQATT and CDR2 SNEGSKA (reference sequence). The CDR3 loop spans 13 amino acids. Between the trimmed V and J ends, which lost 3 bases and 6 bases, there was a span of 15 bases. For the CDR3, the DNA is TGCAGTGCTAGGAGATTTGCAGGGGCCGAGCAGTACTTC. It yields the protein CSARRFAGAEQYF.

The chain recombines TRBV6-1 with TRBJ2-2, with unresolved D. Per the germline V gene, CDR1 is MNHNS and CDR2 is SASEGT. The ends were cut back, 11 bases at V and 4 bases at J, with 11 bases in the middle. The CDR3 covers 12 residues. For the CDR3, the DNA is TGTGCCGCCAAGTTAAGCACCGGGGAGCTGTTTTTT. This sequence encodes CAAKLSTGELFF.

This clonotype was counted between two and nine times. Just one base apart from a much larger clone, this may be a read error. V usage is TRBV9 and J usage is TRBJ2-2; no clear D. This CDR3 has 11 amino acids. V was trimmed by 5 bases and J by 6 bases, leaving 5 bases between them. CDR1 and CDR2 from the germline V gene are SGDLS and YYNGEE. CDR3 in DNA: TGTGCCAGCAGGGAGTCCGGGGAGCTGTTTTTT. Its translation: CASRESGELFF.

This clonotype was detected once. Without the conserved terminal phenylalanine or tryptophan, this CDR3 likely stems from a read error. No DNA is shown, since the ends of the CDR3 on it are uncertain; the CDR3 is the one TCRdb lists. This chain links TRBV12-3 or TRBV12-4 with TRBJ1-1. The CDR3 adds up to 8 amino acids, both ends counted. CDR3 residues: CASTMAGG.

The chain links TRBV7-2 to TRBJ2-7; D gene uncertain. The CDR3 totals 14 residues. Germline loops: CDR1 SGHTA, CDR2 FQGNSA. The V gene lost 1 base and the J gene lost 3 bases, with 10 bases spanning the gap. This CDR3 is CASSLGELGYEQYF. The CDR3 region has the DNA TGTGCCAGCAGCTTAGGCGAGTTGGGCTACGAGCAGTACTTC.

The CDR3 coding sequence is TGCAGCGTTGAAACGTGGGGACAGGGCGAGGGCTATGGCTACACCTTC. Protein product: CSVETWGQGEGYGYTF. V is TRBV29-1 and J is TRBJ1-2; 9 nucleotides agree with TRBD1. CDR1 is SQVTM, CDR2 ANQGSEA, per germline. CDR3 size: 16 residues. J lost 4 bases, V lost 2 bases, and 11 bases had no gene match.

The rearrangement uses TRBV7-9 and TRBJ1-1; TRBD1 matches 8 bases. This CDR3 has 14 amino acids. Germline V gene lookup returns CDR1 SEHNR and CDR2 FQNEAQ (reference sequence). V gave up 5 bases and J gave up 4 bases; unmatched junction bases: 6. The CDR3 nucleotides read TGTGCCAGCAGCGTGACAGGGGCCGGCACTGAAGCTTTCTTT. Its protein product is CASSVTGAGTEAFF.